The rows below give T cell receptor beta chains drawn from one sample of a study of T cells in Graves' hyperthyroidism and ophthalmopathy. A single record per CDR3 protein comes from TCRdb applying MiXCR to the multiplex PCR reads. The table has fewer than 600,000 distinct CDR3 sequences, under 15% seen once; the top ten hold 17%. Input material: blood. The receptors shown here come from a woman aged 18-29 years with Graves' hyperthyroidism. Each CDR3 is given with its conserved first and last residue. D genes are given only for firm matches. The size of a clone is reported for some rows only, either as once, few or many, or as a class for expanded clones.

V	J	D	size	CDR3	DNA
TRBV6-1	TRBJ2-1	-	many	CASSFGYEQFF	TGTGCCAGCAGTTTCGGCTATGAGCAGTTCTTC
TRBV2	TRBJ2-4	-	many	CASNLELTKNIQYF	TGTGCCAGCAATTTGGAGTTGACCAAAAACATTCAGTACTTC
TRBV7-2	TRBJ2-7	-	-	CASSLSVTNYEQYF	TGTGCCAGCAGCTTAAGTGTAACGAACTACGAGCAGTACTTC
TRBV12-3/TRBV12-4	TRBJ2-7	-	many	CASSLGSLISYEQYF	TGTGCCAGCAGTTTGGGGAGTCTGATCTCCTACGAGCAGTACTTC
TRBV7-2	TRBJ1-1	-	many	CASSPNTFRGTEAFF	TGTGCCAGCAGCCCAAACACTTTTCGGGGTACTGAAGCTTTCTTT
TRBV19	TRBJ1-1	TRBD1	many	CAVLRDRGGVQAFF	TGTGCCGTGCTCAGGGACAGGGGTGGAGTTCAAGCTTTCTTT
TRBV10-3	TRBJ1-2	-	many	CAISRVLGYGYTF	TGTGCCATCAGTAGGGTCCTTGGATATGGCTACACCTTC
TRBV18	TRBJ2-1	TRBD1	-	CASSLGTAYPDNEQFF	TGTGCCAGCTCACTCGGGACAGCCTACCCTGACAATGAGCAGTTCTTC
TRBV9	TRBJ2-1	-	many	CASSVAGTYNEQFF	TGTGCCAGCAGCGTTGCAGGGACCTACAATGAGCAGTTCTTC
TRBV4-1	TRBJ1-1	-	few	CASSPQQGYLNTEAFF	TGCGCCAGCAGCCCTCAACAGGGTTACCTGAACACTGAAGCTTTCTTT
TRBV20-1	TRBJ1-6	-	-	CSAMRGARKNSPLHF	TGCAGTGCCATGCGGGGGGCGCGAAAAAATTCACCCCTCCACTTT
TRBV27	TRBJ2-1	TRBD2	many	CASRGYGGRDLEQFF	TGTGCCAGCAGGGGATACGGGGGGAGGGATCTAGAGCAGTTCTTC
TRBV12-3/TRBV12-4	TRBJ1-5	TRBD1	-	CASSLARDRGNQPQHF	TGTGCCAGCAGTTTAGCCCGGGACAGAGGCAATCAGCCCCAGCATTTT
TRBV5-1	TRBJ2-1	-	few	CASSLVFGRYNNEQFF	TGCGCCAGCAGCTTGGTTTTCGGACGGTATAACAATGAGCAGTTCTTC
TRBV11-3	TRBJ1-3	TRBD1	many	CASSHGQAGNTIYF	TGTGCCAGCAGCCATGGACAGGCTGGAAACACCATATATTTT
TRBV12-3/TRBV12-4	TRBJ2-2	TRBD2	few	CASRETGTSNTGELFF	TGTGCCAGCAGGGAGACCGGGACTAGCAACACCGGGGAGCTGTTTTTT
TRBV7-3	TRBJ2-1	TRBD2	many	CASSLTPRLAGGDEQFF	TGTGCCAGCAGCTTAACTCCCCGACTAGCGGGAGGGGATGAGCAGTTCTTC
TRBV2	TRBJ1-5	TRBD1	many	CASREGTALYSNQPQHF	TGTGCCAGCAGGGAAGGGACAGCTCTTTATAGCAATCAGCCCCAGCATTTT
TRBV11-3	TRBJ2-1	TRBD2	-	CASSTSGSFREFF	TGTGCCAGCTCGACTAGCGGGAGTTTCCGGGAGTTCTTC
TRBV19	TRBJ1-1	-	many	CASSIGARGEAFF	TGTGCCAGTAGTATCGGGGCCAGGGGTGAAGCTTTCTTT
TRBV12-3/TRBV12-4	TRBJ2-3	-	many	CASNALLPGTQYF	TGTGCCAGCAATGCCCTTCTTCCGGGTACGCAGTATTTT
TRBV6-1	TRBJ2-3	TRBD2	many	CASSYSSGTPTDTQYF	TGTGCCAGCAGCTATTCTAGCGGAACCCCCACAGATACGCAGTATTTT
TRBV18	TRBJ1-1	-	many	CASNPEGPTEAFF	TGTGCCAGCAACCCAGAGGGGCCCACTGAAGCTTTCTTT